The 7 T cell receptor beta chains in this list originate from one sample, sequenced in a study of identical twins. One entry per CDR3 protein, called by TCRdb with MiXCR from the 5' RACE reads. Of more than 650,000 distinct CDR3 sequences detected, around 6% appear once; the ten largest clones hold roughly 1.6%. What was sequenced was naive T cells sorted from blood. These receptor sequences come from a man aged 18 to 30 in good health.

Written as DNA, the CDR3 is TGTGCCAGCAGCCCCCTCGGGACAGCGAGTTTAGCCAAAAACATTCAGTACTTC. This codes for CASSPLGTASLAKNIQYF. The rearrangement uses TRBV27 and TRBJ2-4; 7 positions agree with TRBD1. This CDR3 has 18 amino acids. Germline V gives CDR1 MNHEY, CDR2 SMNVEV (reference sequence). The J segment lost 0 bases and the V segment lost 6 bases, leaving 14 bases of the junction unmatched.

CDR3 amino acids: CASSYRLGAAETQYF. Written as DNA, the CDR3 is TGTGCCAGCAGTTACCGTCTAGGAGCGGCAGAGACCCAGTACTTC. This chain connects TRBV6-5 to TRBJ2-5, with TRBD2 as a possible D gene (5 bases). The CDR3 extends over 15 amino acids. In germline, CDR1 is MNHEY, CDR2 SVGAGI. The ends were cut back, 2 bases at V and 4 bases at J, with 14 bases in the middle.

This clonotype was detected many times. The gene calls are TRBV20-1 and TRBJ2-1, with unresolved D. The CDR3 extends over 15 amino acids. Germline V gene data show CDR1 as DFQATT and CDR2 as SNEGSKA (reference sequence). V was trimmed by 6 bases and J by 0 bases, leaving 15 bases between them. This CDR3 reads CSALIGLSSYNEQFF. The CDR3 bases are TGCAGTGCACTTATTGGGCTCAGCTCCTACAATGAGCAGTTCTTC.

The V call is TRBV15, the J call TRBJ2-7, with 9 bases aligning to TRBD1. The CDR3 covers 15 residues. Germline assignment: CDR1 LNHNV and CDR2 YYDKDF (reference sequence). With V trimmed by 3 bases and J by 6 bases, 9 bases remained unmatched. The CDR3 loop is CATSRVRQGDPEQYF. CDR3 DNA: TGTGCCACCAGCAGGGTGAGACAGGGGGATCCCGAGCAGTACTTC.

This clonotype was recorded many times. The genes are TRBV12-3 or TRBV12-4 and TRBJ2-4; possibly TRBD1 or TRBD2 for D (5 bases each). Between the trimmed V and J ends, which lost 2 bases and 5 bases, there was a span of 13 bases. This CDR3 region has 15 residues. The CDR3 DNA reads TGTGCCAGCAGTTTAAACCCCAGGGACCAAAACATTCAGTACTTC. The encoded protein is CASSLNPRDQNIQYF.

In its sample, this clonotype was seen many times. The chain uses TRBV12-3 or TRBV12-4 and TRBJ2-1; 15 bases align to TRBD2. This CDR3 is built from 15 residues. V lost 6 bases and J lost 8; bases outside the gene matches: 5. The CDR3 loop is CASSAGTSGRYEQFF. As DNA, the CDR3 is TGTGCCAGCAGCGCCGGGACTAGCGGGAGGTATGAGCAGTTCTTC.

The chain is built from TRBV7-9 and TRBJ2-7, with 10 bases aligning to TRBD1. Unmatched junction bases numbered 4, after V lost 5 bases and J lost 12 bases. CDR1 and CDR2 (germline): SEHNR, FQNEAQ (reference sequence). The CDR3 length is 11 residues. The CDR3 reads CASSADRGLYV. CDR3 sequence (DNA): TGTGCCAGCAGCGCAGACAGGGGGCTGTACGTC.